Listed below are T cell receptor beta chains from one sample, sequenced in a study of cytomegalovirus exposure and HLA in healthy donors. TCRdb's table, derived via immunoSEQ multiplex PCR, lists solely in-frame clones and lacks some. The clone table shows 40,000 or so clones, with the ten largest holding about 3.2%. The specimen sequenced was PBMCs. These receptors all come from a woman aged 25 to 39 in good health and CMV-seropositive. The CDR3 runs from the conserved cysteine through the conserved F or W. Fields, in order: D gene, J gene, V gene, CDR3 length, CDR3 DNA, CDR3 protein. The D gene is left open where the match is weak.

D gene: .
J gene: TRBJ2-7
V gene: TRBV4-1
CDR3 length: 13
CDR3 DNA: TGCGCCAGCAGCCACAACACAGGCTACGAGCAGTACTTC
CDR3 protein: CASSHNTGYEQYF

D gene: TRBD1
J gene: TRBJ1-6
V gene: TRBV4-1
CDR3 length: 16
CDR3 DNA: TGCGCCAGCAGCCTAAACAGGGGAGTACTCGGTTCACCCCTCCACTTT
CDR3 protein: CASSLNRGVLGSPLHF

D gene: .
J gene: TRBJ2-7
V gene: TRBV6-6
CDR3 length: 14
CDR3 DNA: TGTGCCAGCAGCCGCCGCAGGGGCGACGACGAGCAGTACTTC
CDR3 protein: CASSRRRGDDEQYF

D gene: .
J gene: TRBJ1-1
V gene: TRBV21-1
CDR3 length: 15
CDR3 DNA: TGTGCCAGCAGCAAAGCAGAGGGGGTGAACACTGAAGCTTTCTTT
CDR3 protein: CASSKAEGVNTEAFF

D gene: TRBD1
J gene: TRBJ1-2
V gene: TRBV7-9
CDR3 length: 15
CDR3 DNA: TGTGCCAGCAGCCCAGGGACAGAGACGGTCTATGGCTACACCTTC
CDR3 protein: CASSPGTETVYGYTF

D gene: .
J gene: TRBJ1-6
V gene: TRBV6-5
CDR3 length: 13
CDR3 DNA: TGTGCCACGTGGGCAGGGTCAGTTTCACCCCTCCACTTT
CDR3 protein: CATWAGSVSPLHF

D gene: TRBD1
J gene: TRBJ1-2
V gene: TRBV30
CDR3 length: 14
CDR3 DNA: TGTGCCTGGAGTCCAAGGGGACAGGGGTATGGCTACACCTTC
CDR3 protein: CAWSPRGQGYGYTF

D gene: TRBD2
J gene: TRBJ2-7
V gene: TRBV4-2
CDR3 length: 17
CDR3 DNA: TGTGCCAGCAGCCAAGATCGGTCCGGGACTAGCGGCTACGAGCAGTACTTC
CDR3 protein: CASSQDRSGTSGYEQYF

D gene: TRBD1
J gene: TRBJ2-3
V gene: TRBV7-9
CDR3 length: 18
CDR3 DNA: TGTGCCAGCAGAGGGTTCCGCCCGGGACAGGGGCCCGAAGATACGCAGTATTTT
CDR3 protein: CASRGFRPGQGPEDTQYF

D gene: .
J gene: TRBJ1-2
V gene: TRBV11-2
CDR3 length: 13
CDR3 DNA: TGTGCCAGCAGCATACAGGACAGCTATGGCTACACCTTC
CDR3 protein: CASSIQDSYGYTF

D gene: .
J gene: TRBJ2-7
V gene: TRBV30
CDR3 length: 13
CDR3 DNA: TGTGCCTGGAGTGTTCAGGGTTCCTACGAGCAGTACTTC
CDR3 protein: CAWSVQGSYEQYF

D gene: TRBD1
J gene: TRBJ1-6
V gene: TRBV19
CDR3 length: 15
CDR3 DNA: TGTGCCAGTATTGAGAACAGGGGAAGTAATTCACCCCTCCACTTT
CDR3 protein: CASIENRGSNSPLHF

D gene: .
J gene: TRBJ1-2
V gene: TRBV6-6
CDR3 length: 13
CDR3 DNA: TGTGCCAGCAGTACCACAGGAGATGGGGGCTACACCTTC
CDR3 protein: CASSTTGDGGYTF

D gene: TRBD1
J gene: TRBJ2-7
V gene: TRBV29-1
CDR3 length: 13
CDR3 DNA: TGCAGCGGCCGGGACAGGGATTCCTACGAGCAGTACTTC
CDR3 protein: CSGRDRDSYEQYF

D gene: .
J gene: TRBJ2-2
V gene: TRBV19
CDR3 length: 14
CDR3 DNA: TGTGCCAGCTCGACAGGTTTGAACACCGGGGAGCTGTTTTTT
CDR3 protein: CASSTGLNTGELFF

D gene: TRBD1
J gene: TRBJ1-2
V gene: TRBV2
CDR3 length: 16
CDR3 DNA: TGTGCCAGTGACCGGCTTGGAGGGGGCGCGGGATATGGCTACACCTTC
CDR3 protein: CASDRLGGGAGYGYTF

D gene: TRBD1
J gene: TRBJ1-5
V gene: TRBV2
CDR3 length: 14
CDR3 DNA: TGTGCCAGCAGCGCCGGGACAGGTAATCAGCCCCAGCATTTT
CDR3 protein: CASSAGTGNQPQHF

D gene: .
J gene: TRBJ2-3
V gene: TRBV10-3
CDR3 length: 15
CDR3 DNA: TGTGCCACCCTACCGGCCCTCGGGGGAGCAGATACGCAGTATTTT
CDR3 protein: CATLPALGGADTQYF

D gene: .
J gene: TRBJ1-4
V gene: TRBV4-1
CDR3 length: 14
CDR3 DNA: TGCGCCAGCAGCCAAGATCCGGGGAGTGAAAAACTGTTTTTT
CDR3 protein: CASSQDPGSEKLFF

D gene: .
J gene: TRBJ1-3
V gene: TRBV14
CDR3 length: 16
CDR3 DNA: TGTGCCAGCAGCCAAGAGTCGGGGATGGGGGGAAACACCATATATTTT
CDR3 protein: CASSQESGMGGNTIYF

D gene: TRBD1
J gene: TRBJ1-3
V gene: TRBV5-1
CDR3 length: 15
CDR3 DNA: TGCGCCAGCAGCCCGACAGGGATGGCTGGAAACACCATATATTTT
CDR3 protein: CASSPTGMAGNTIYF

D gene: TRBD1
J gene: TRBJ1-4
V gene: TRBV2
CDR3 length: 16
CDR3 DNA: TGTGCCAGCAGTGGGAGGGACAGGGGCGGATTTGAAAAACTGTTTTTT
CDR3 protein: CASSGRDRGGFEKLFF

D gene: TRBD2
J gene: TRBJ2-5
V gene: TRBV28
CDR3 length: 16
CDR3 DNA: TGTGCCAGCACCCCCGGACTAGCGGGGGGGCGAGAGACCCAGTACTTC
CDR3 protein: CASTPGLAGGRETQYF

D gene: .
J gene: TRBJ1-4
V gene: TRBV4-2
CDR3 length: 15
CDR3 DNA: TGTGCCAGCAGCCAATGGATCCGGGATCGGGAAAAACTGTTTTTT
CDR3 protein: CASSQWIRDREKLFF

D gene: .
J gene: TRBJ2-1
V gene: TRBV29-1
CDR3 length: 13
CDR3 DNA: TGCAGCGTTGAATGGTCTAATTACAATGAGCAGTTCTTC
CDR3 protein: CSVEWSNYNEQFF

D gene: TRBD2
J gene: TRBJ2-5
V gene: TRBV14
CDR3 length: 18
CDR3 DNA: TGTGCCAGCAGCCAGGGAAGAACCAGCGGGGGGACTAAAGAGACCCAGTACTTC
CDR3 protein: CASSQGRTSGGTKETQYF

D gene: TRBD2
J gene: TRBJ2-1
V gene: TRBV19
CDR3 length: 15
CDR3 DNA: TGTGCCAGTAGCGCGACTAGCGGGGACTACAATGAGCAGTTCTTC
CDR3 protein: CASSATSGDYNEQFF

D gene: TRBD2
J gene: TRBJ2-5
V gene: TRBV7-9
CDR3 length: 19
CDR3 DNA: TGTGCCAGCAGCTCTACCATTAGAAAGAGCGGGGGGGCCAGGGAGACCCAGTACTTC
CDR3 protein: CASSSTIRKSGGARETQYF

D gene: .
J gene: TRBJ1-1
V gene: TRBV5-4
CDR3 length: 12
CDR3 DNA: TGTGCCTTCCAGGGAGGGGACACTGAAGCTTTCTTT
CDR3 protein: CAFQGGDTEAFF

D gene: TRBD1
J gene: TRBJ2-1
V gene: TRBV19
CDR3 length: 15
CDR3 DNA: TGTGCCACCACCATCGGGACAGAAAAAATGTATGAGCAGTTCTTC
CDR3 protein: CATTIGTEKMYEQFF

D gene: TRBD1
J gene: TRBJ2-1
V gene: TRBV9
CDR3 length: 15
CDR3 DNA: TGTGCCAGCAGCGTGGGGACAGGGATCTACAATGAGCAGTTCTTC
CDR3 protein: CASSVGTGIYNEQFF

D gene: .
J gene: TRBJ1-5
V gene: TRBV28
CDR3 length: 14
CDR3 DNA: TGTGCCAGCAGTTTGCCGCTGGGCCCTCAGCCCCAGCATTTT
CDR3 protein: CASSLPLGPQPQHF